A single sample gave rise to the 27 T cell receptor beta chains below, sequenced in a study of vaccination and CD4 T cells after COVID-19. The treatment is: approximately 9-day PBMC culture with coronavirus spike peptide pools or control peptides (ViraFEST assay). No antigen has been identified for these receptors. Sequencing of the DNA from cultured CD4+ T cells was carried out with the Oncomine TCR Beta short-read assay. TCRdb independently ran MiXCR on the PCR reads; one entry per CDR3 protein. The data contain 4,000 to 4,500 distinct CDR3 sequences, roughly 30% of them seen just once; the ten biggest clones take up around a quarter. Sequenced: CD4+ T cells from blood, cultured in vitro. These receptors were taken from a human donor who had recovered from COVID-19.

CDR3 sequence: CSAEGGTKPNSYEQYF. CDR3 nucleotides: TGCAGTGCTGAGGGGGGGACTAAACCAAACTCCTACGAGCAGTACTTC. The V gene is TRBV20-1, the J gene TRBJ2-7, with D perhaps TRBD2 (7 bases). The germline V gene encodes CDR1 DFQATT and CDR2 SNEGSKA (reference sequence). There are 16 residues in the CDR3. V lost 5 bases and J lost 0, with 20 bases in between.

The table lists this clonotype with a few counts. The chain couples TRBV7-9 to TRBJ2-7; the match to TRBD2 covers 7 bases. Germline V CDR1 and CDR2: SEHNR, FQNEAQ (reference sequence). Trimming removed 0 bases from V and 5 bases from J; junction bases left unmatched: 13. CDR3 length: 17 residues. The CDR3, as DNA: TGTGCCAGCAGCTTAGCCATCGGACGGGGGGAAGTGCACGAGCAGTACTTC. This translates into CASSLAIGRGEVHEQYF.

By frequency in the sample, this clonotype is medium-sized. Here the CDR3 reads CSVRNGGNDYGYTF. CDR3 bases: TGCAGCGTTCGGAACGGGGGGAATGACTATGGCTACACCTTC. The rearrangement joins TRBV29-1 to TRBJ1-2, with a weak D call TRBD1 (5 bases). The CDR3 is 14 residues long. V lost 5 bases and J 3 bases, leaving 16 bases between the germline ends. Per the germline V gene, CDR1 is SQVTM and CDR2 is ANQGSEA.

This clonotype occurred a few times. V usage is TRBV12-3 or TRBV12-4 and J usage is TRBJ2-2, with D possibly being TRBD1 (6 bases). The CDR3 has 15 amino acids. Trimming stripped 3 bases from V and 6 bases from J, with 14 bases between. The CDR3 protein is CASSFDRFLAGELFF. The CDR3 DNA reads TGTGCCAGCAGTTTCGACAGGTTTTTGGCCGGGGAGCTGTTTTTT.

This sequence joins TRBV20-1 and TRBJ1-4; D unresolved. CDR1 is DFQATT, CDR2 SNEGSKA, per germline (reference sequence). With 5 bases removed from V and 0 bases from J, the gap between germline ends came to 10 bases. There are 14 residues in the CDR3. The CDR3 spells CSAFHTPTNEKLFF. The CDR3 DNA follows: TGCAGTGCTTTCCACACACCAACTAATGAAAAACTGTTTTTT.

A few counts support this clonotype. The chain joins TRBV12-3 or TRBV12-4 to TRBJ2-7; 9 bases agree with TRBD1. The CDR3 has 14 residues. The V gene end was trimmed by 6 bases and the J gene end by 1 base; junction bases not matched to a gene: 4. The CDR3 sequence is CASSRTGESYEQYF. CDR3 nucleotide sequence: TGTGCCAGCAGCCGGACAGGGGAATCCTACGAGCAGTACTTC.

This clonotype was counted between two and nine times. In DNA form, the CDR3 reads TGTGCCAGTAGGGGTCCAAGAGGGAATCAGCCCCAGCATTTT. Encoded protein: CASRGPRGNQPQHF. V gene TRBV19 combines with J gene TRBJ1-5; no firm D call. From germline, CDR1 is LNHDA and CDR2 SQIVND (reference sequence). The CDR3 extends over 14 amino acids. The V end was cut by 6 bases, the J end by 4 bases, with 13 bases between. The full variable domain, in which reference TRBV19 and TRBJ1-5 provide the parts outside the CDR3, is DGGITQSPKYLFRKEGQNVTLSCEQNLNHDAMYWYRQDPGQGLRLIYYSQIVNDFQKGDIAEGYSVSREKKESFPLTVTSAQKNPTAFYLCASRGPRGNQPQHFGDGTRLSIL.

A note on this clonotype: A much bigger clone sits one base away, suggesting this may be a read error. The chain couples TRBV4-1 to TRBJ1-5; the D gene is possibly TRBD1 (6 bases). Germline assignment: CDR1 MGHRA and CDR2 YSYEKL. The CDR3 runs 16 residues. CDR3 sequence: CASSQEREQGNQTQHF. CDR3 sequence (DNA): TGCGCCAGCAGCCAAGAAAGAGAACAGGGAAATCAGACCCAGCATTTT.

This clonotype showed up just a few times. The chain is built from TRBV20-1 and TRBJ1-1; D not resolved. Germline V gene sequence: CDR1 DFQATT, CDR2 SNEGSKA (reference sequence). The CDR3 extends over 13 amino acids. Trimming cost V 5 bases and J 1 base, with 11 bases left between them. The DNA of the CDR3 is TGCAGTGCTCCGGGAGATTCGAACACTGAAGCTTTCTTT. Its protein is CSAPGDSNTEAFF.

This clonotype was observed a handful of times. The V call is TRBV6-1, the J call TRBJ2-7; D remains ambiguous. The V and J ends lost 1 base and 6 bases respectively, with 4 bases between them. Germline V gene data show CDR1 as MNHNS and CDR2 as SASEGT. CDR3 length equals 11 residues. DNA for the CDR3: TGTGCCAGCAGTGAAGTTGGCGAGCAGTACTTC. This codes for CASSEVGEQYF.

V and J are TRBV14 and TRBJ2-1, with 7 nucleotides matching TRBD2. This CDR3 is 16 amino acids long. Trimming removed 4 bases from V and 7 bases from J; junction bases left unmatched: 13. Germline V gives CDR1 SGHDN, CDR2 FVKESK. In DNA form, the CDR3 reads TGTGCCAGCAGCCCGCCTGGGCCTAGCGGTGGTAATGAGCAGTTCTTC. As protein: CASSPPGPSGGNEQFF.

This chain joins TRBV19 and TRBJ2-5, with D unclear. The CDR3 has 14 residues. CDR1 and CDR2 from the germline V gene are LNHDA and SQIVND (reference sequence). Between the trimmed V and J ends, which lost 4 bases and 5 bases, there was a span of 14 bases. The CDR3 DNA reads TGTGCCAGTAGTAGTCTGCCCCCGCCCGAGACCCAGTACTTC. As protein: CASSSLPPPETQYF.

This sequence joins TRBV7-9 and TRBJ2-2; no clear D. The CDR3 covers 18 residues. The V and J ends lost 1 base and 2 bases respectively, with 17 bases between them. Germline CDR1 reads SEHNR; CDR2 reads FQNEAQ (reference sequence). The CDR3 spells CASSLVGKQATNTGELFF. The CDR3 nucleotides read TGTGCCAGCAGCTTAGTCGGTAAGCAGGCTACTAACACCGGGGAGCTGTTTTTT.

This clonotype is judged medium-sized (0.01 to 0.1%). The chain uses TRBV2 and TRBJ2-1; the D is unclear. This CDR3 has 13 residues. With 7 bases removed from V and 3 bases from J, the gap between germline ends came to 10 bases. Germline V gene data show CDR1 as SNHLY and CDR2 as FYNNEI. CDR3 nucleotide sequence: TGTGCCAGCAAGGGAAGAATCTACAATGAGCAGTTCTTC. It codes for CASKGRIYNEQFF. The full variable domain, rest sourced from reference TRBV2 and TRBJ2-1, is EPEVTQTPSHQVTQMGQEVILRCVPISNHLYFYWYRQILGQKVEFLVSFYNNEISEKSEIFDDQFSVERPDGSNFTLKIRSTKLEDSAMYFCASKGRIYNEQFFGPGTRLTVL.

This sequence joins TRBV27 and TRBJ1-1; 8 bases match TRBD1. Germline CDR1 is MNHEY and CDR2 is SMNVEV (reference sequence). V lost 5 bases to trimming and J lost 1 base; unmatched junction nucleotides: 3. This CDR3 has 14 residues. CDR3 loop: CASSTDRGNTEAFF. CDR3 coding DNA: TGTGCCAGCAGTACCGACAGGGGGAACACTGAAGCTTTCTTT.

This chain links TRBV4-1 with TRBJ2-5, with 7 bases that match TRBD2. V trimming: 4 bases; J trimming: 2 bases; junction bases outside the gene matches: 4. Looked up from germline, CDR1 is MGHRA and CDR2 is YSYEKL. The CDR3 runs 14 residues. Written as DNA, the CDR3 is TGCGCCAGCAGCCTGACTAGCCTACAAGAGACCCAGTACTTC. It yields the protein CASSLTSLQETQYF.

The chain links TRBV2 to TRBJ2-1; a possible D gene is TRBD2 (6 bases). This CDR3 region has 13 residues. Trimming stripped 7 bases from V and 2 bases from J, with 9 bases between. Germline-derived CDR1 and CDR2 are SNHLY and FYNNEI. The CDR3 protein is CASNGRTYNEQFF. The CDR3 DNA is TGTGCCAGCAATGGGAGGACCTACAATGAGCAGTTCTTC.

The chain is built from TRBV12-3 or TRBV12-4 and TRBJ2-3, with 7 bases fitting TRBD1. The CDR3 consists of 15 residues. V was pared by 3 bases and J by 3 bases, with 6 bases of the junction left unmatched. The CDR3 reads CASSLGTDRTDTQYF. The CDR3 DNA follows: TGTGCCAGCAGTTTGGGGACAGATAGAACAGATACGCAGTATTTT.

J is TRBJ1-4 and V is TRBV5-1; D not certain. The ends were cut back, 4 bases at V and 3 bases at J, with 16 bases in the middle. The CDR3 is 16 residues long. CDR1 SGHRS and CDR2 YFSETQ come from the germline V gene. The CDR3 DNA follows: TGCGCCAGCAGCGTTGGGCCCCACCCACCTAATGAAAAACTGTTTTTT. As protein: CASSVGPHPPNEKLFF.

The gene calls are TRBV5-1 and TRBJ1-1, with a tentative D call TRBD1 (6 bases). The germline V gene encodes CDR1 SGHRS and CDR2 YFSETQ. The CDR3 consists of 14 residues. V lost 7 bases to trimming and J lost 5 bases, with 18 bases between them. The CDR3 nucleotides are TGCGCCAGCGGGAGGGGGGCGAGTAGTACTGAAGCTTTCTTT. It codes for CASGRGASSTEAFF.

This clonotype has only a few counts. The J gene is TRBJ2-3, the V gene TRBV29-1, with D maybe TRBD2 (6 bases). V lost 0 bases and J lost 5, with 9 bases in between. The CDR3 totals 13 residues. Germline V CDR1 and CDR2: SQVTM, ANQGSEA. The CDR3 DNA is TGCAGCGTTGAAGATCCGGGGGTAGATACGCAGTATTTT. This gives the protein CSVEDPGVDTQYF.

This clonotype is large by share. The chain has TRBV20-1 and TRBJ1-2; unclear D gene. Germline V CDR1 and CDR2: DFQATT, SNEGSKA (reference sequence). The CDR3 totals 10 residues. Trimming pared 5 bases from V and 4 bases from J, leaving 5 bases between. This CDR3 is CSAWSYGYTF. The CDR3 bases are TGCAGTGCTTGGAGCTATGGCTACACCTTC.

This clonotype was recorded a few times. The chain is built from TRBV6-1 and TRBJ2-1; possible D gene TRBD2, 7 bases. Germline V CDR1 and CDR2: MNHNS, SASEGT. This CDR3 is 16 amino acids long. The ends were cut back, 5 bases at V and 7 bases at J, with 21 bases in the middle. The CDR3 region has the DNA TGTGCCAGCAGTCACCTGTGGGGGGGCTCGGGGAATGAGCAGTTCTTC. As protein: CASSHLWGGSGNEQFF.

This sequence joins TRBV20-1 and TRBJ1-5; no clear D. Per germline, CDR1 DFQATT and CDR2 SNEGSKA (reference sequence). V gave up 6 bases and J gave up 2 bases, with 11 bases separating them. CDR3 length: 13 residues. This CDR3 reads CSAGGYGNQPQHF. CDR3 DNA: TGCAGTGCCGGAGGCTACGGCAATCAGCCCCAGCATTTT.

The chain has TRBV30 and TRBJ1-2, with 9 bases identical to TRBD1. CDR3 length: 14 amino acids. From germline, CDR1 is GTSNPN and CDR2 SVGIG (reference sequence). Losses at the gene ends were 5 bases for V and 4 bases for J; bases not matched to a gene: 8. The CDR3 bases are TGTGCCTGGCTAGGACAGGGGATGGGCTATGGCTACACCTTC. Translated: CAWLGQGMGYGYTF.

The CDR3: CASSYPSGGRETQYF. CDR3 coding DNA: TGCGCCAGCAGCTACCCTAGCGGGGGCCGAGAGACCCAGTACTTC. The rearrangement links TRBV5-1 to TRBJ2-5, with 10 bases lining up with TRBD2. This CDR3 contains 15 residues. After removal of 3 bases from V and 4 bases from J, the junction contained 6 bases not matched to a gene. CDR1 SGHRS and CDR2 YFSETQ come from the germline V gene. Full variable domain (rest looked up from reference TRBV5-1 and TRBJ2-5): KAGVTQTPRYLIKTRGQQVTLSCSPISGHRSVSWYQQTPGQGLQFLFEYFSETQRNKGNFPGRFSGRQFSNSRSEMNVSTLELGDSALYLCASSYPSGGRETQYFGPGTRLLVL.

This clonotype was observed once. V usage is TRBV12-3 or TRBV12-4 and J usage is TRBJ1-5; no clear D gene. The CDR3 spans 16 residues. V shed 2 bases and J shed 4 bases, with 15 bases lying between them. Here the CDR3 reads CASSLSAGGGNQPQHF. CDR3 in DNA: TGTGCCAGCAGTTTATCGGCAGGCGGCGGTAATCAGCCCCAGCATTTT.